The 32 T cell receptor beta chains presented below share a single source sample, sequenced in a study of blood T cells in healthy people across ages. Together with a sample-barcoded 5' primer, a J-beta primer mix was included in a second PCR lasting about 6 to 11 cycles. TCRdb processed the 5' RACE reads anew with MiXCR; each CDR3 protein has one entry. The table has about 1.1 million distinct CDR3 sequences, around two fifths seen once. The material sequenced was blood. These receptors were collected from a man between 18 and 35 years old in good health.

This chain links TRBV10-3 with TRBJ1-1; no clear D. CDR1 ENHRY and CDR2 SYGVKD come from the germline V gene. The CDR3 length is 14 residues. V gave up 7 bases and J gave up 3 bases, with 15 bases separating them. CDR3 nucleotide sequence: TGTGCCATCAATTCAGGACGCCAGGACACTGAAGCTTTCTTT. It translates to CAINSGRQDTEAFF.

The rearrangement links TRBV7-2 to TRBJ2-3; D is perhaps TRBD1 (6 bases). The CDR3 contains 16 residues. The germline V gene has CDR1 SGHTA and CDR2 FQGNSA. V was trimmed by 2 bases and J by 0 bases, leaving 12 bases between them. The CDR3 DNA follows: TGTGCCAGCAGCTTAAGGATAGGGGGTAGCACAGATACGCAGTATTTT. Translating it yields CASSLRIGGSTDTQYF.

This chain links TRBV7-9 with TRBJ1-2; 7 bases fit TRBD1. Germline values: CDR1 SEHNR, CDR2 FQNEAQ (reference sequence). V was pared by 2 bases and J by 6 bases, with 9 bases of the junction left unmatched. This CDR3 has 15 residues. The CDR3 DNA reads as TGTGCCAGCAGCTTACTCTTTGACAGGGTAGATGGCTACACCTTC. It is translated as CASSLLFDRVDGYTF.

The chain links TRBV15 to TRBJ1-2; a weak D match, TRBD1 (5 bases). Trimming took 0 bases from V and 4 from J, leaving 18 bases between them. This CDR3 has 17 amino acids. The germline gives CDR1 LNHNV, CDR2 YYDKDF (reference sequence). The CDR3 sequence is CATSRDTPGGGSYGYTF. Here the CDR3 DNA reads TGTGCCACCAGCAGAGATACGCCTGGGGGAGGGAGCTATGGCTACACCTTC.

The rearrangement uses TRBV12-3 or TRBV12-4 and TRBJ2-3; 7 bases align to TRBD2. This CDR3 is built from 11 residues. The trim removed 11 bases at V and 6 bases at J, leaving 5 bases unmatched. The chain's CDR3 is CAWGGLDTQYF. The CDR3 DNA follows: TGTGCCTGGGGGGGGTTGGATACGCAGTATTTT.

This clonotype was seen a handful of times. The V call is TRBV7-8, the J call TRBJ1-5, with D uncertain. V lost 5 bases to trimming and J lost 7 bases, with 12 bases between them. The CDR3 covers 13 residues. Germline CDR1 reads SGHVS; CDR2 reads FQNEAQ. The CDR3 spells CASSPKAVQPQHF. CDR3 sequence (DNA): TGTGCCAGCAGCCCCAAGGCAGTACAGCCCCAGCATTTT.

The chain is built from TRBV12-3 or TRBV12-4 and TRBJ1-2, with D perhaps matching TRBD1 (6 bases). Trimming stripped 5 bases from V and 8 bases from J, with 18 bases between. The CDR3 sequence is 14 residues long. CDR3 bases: TGTGCCAGCAGTGGCACCCCCAGGGGCGACGGCTACACCTTC. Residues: CASSGTPRGDGYTF.

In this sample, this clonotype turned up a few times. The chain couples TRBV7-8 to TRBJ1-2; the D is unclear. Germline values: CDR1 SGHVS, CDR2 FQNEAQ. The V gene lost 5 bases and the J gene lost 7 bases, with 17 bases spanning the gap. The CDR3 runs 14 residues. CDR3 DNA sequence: TGTGCCAGCAGCCTAGAAAGTCCCGTCCGTGGCTACACCTTC. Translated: CASSLESPVRGYTF.

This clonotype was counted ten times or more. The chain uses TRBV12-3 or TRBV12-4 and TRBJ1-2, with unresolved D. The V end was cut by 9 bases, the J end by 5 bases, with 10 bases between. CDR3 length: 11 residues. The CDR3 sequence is CASTPGYGYTF. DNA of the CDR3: TGTGCCAGTACTCCGGGGTATGGCTACACCTTC.

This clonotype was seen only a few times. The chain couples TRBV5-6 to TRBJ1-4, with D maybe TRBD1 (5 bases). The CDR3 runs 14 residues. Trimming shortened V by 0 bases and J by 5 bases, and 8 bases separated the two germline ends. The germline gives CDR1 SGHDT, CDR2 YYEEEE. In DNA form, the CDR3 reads TGTGCCAGCAGCTTGGTTAGGGACAATGAAAAACTGTTTTTT. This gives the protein CASSLVRDNEKLFF.

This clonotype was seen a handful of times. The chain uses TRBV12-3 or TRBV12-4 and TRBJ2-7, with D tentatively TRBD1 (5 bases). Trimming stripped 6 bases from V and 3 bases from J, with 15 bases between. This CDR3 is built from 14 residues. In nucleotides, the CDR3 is TGTGCCAGCAGCTTAAGGGGTTTTAGCTACGAGCAGTACTTC. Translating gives CASSLRGFSYEQYF.

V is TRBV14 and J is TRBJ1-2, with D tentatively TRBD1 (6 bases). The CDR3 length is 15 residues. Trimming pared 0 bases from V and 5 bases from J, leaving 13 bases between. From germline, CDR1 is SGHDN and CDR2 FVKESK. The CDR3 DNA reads TGTGCCAGCAGCCAAGAGTCCCGGGACACATATGGCTACACCTTC. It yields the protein CASSQESRDTYGYTF.

The CDR3 protein is CASSNDRPRRPNYGYTF. Here the CDR3 DNA reads TGTGCCAGCAGCAACGACAGGCCCAGGCGCCCTAACTATGGCTACACCTTC. The chain employs TRBV5-6 and TRBJ1-2; weak D call: TRBD1 (6 bases). Trimming cost V 4 bases and J 0 bases, with 19 bases left between them. CDR3 length: 17 residues. CDR1 is SGHDT, CDR2 YYEEEE, per germline.

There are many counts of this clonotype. CDR3 amino acids: CASSQDVSNYGYTF. The CDR3 nucleotides are TGCGCCAGCAGCCAAGATGTATCTAACTATGGCTACACCTTC. The rearrangement joins TRBV4-1 to TRBJ1-2, with D unresolved. The CDR3 loop spans 14 amino acids. V shed 0 bases and J shed 0 bases, with 5 bases lying between them. Germline assignment: CDR1 MGHRA and CDR2 YSYEKL.

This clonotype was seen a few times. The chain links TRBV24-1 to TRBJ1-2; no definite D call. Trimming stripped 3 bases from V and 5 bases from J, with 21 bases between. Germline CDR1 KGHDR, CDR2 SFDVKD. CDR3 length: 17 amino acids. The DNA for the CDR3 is TGTGCCACCAGTGATGATCGTCCTTGGGGTCGGCGATATGGCTACACCTTC. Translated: CATSDDRPWGRRYGYTF.

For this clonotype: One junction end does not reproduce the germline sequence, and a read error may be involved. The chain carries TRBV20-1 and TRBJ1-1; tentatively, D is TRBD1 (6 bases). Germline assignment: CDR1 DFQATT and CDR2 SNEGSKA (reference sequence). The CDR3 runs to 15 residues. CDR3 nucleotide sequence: TGCAGTGCTCCAGAAAAGACAGGAAGGAACACTGGAGCTTTCTTT. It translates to CSAPEKTGRNTGAFF.

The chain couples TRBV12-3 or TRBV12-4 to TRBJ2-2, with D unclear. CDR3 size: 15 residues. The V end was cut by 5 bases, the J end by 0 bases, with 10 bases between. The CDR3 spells CASSRYDSNTGELFF. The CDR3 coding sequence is TGTGCCAGCAGTCGGTATGATTCGAACACCGGGGAGCTGTTTTTT.

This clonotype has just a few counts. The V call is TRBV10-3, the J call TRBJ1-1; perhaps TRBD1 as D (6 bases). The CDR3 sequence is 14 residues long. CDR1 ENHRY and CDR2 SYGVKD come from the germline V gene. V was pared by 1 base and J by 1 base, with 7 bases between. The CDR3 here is CAISEYRENTEAFF. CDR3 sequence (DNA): TGTGCCATCAGTGAGTACAGGGAGAACACTGAAGCTTTCTTT.

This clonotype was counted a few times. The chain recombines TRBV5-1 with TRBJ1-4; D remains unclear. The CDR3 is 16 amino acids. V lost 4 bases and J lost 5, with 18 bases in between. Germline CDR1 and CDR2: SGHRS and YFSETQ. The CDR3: CASSRGSGSLNEKLFF. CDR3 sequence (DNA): TGCGCCAGCAGCCGGGGATCGGGCAGCTTAAATGAAAAACTGTTTTTT. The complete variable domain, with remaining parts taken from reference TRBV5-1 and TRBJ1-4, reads KAGVTQTPRYLIKTRGQQVTLSCSPISGHRSVSWYQQTPGQGLQFLFEYFSETQRNKGNFPGRFSGRQFSNSRSEMNVSTLELGDSALYLCASSRGSGSLNEKLFFGSGTQLSVL.

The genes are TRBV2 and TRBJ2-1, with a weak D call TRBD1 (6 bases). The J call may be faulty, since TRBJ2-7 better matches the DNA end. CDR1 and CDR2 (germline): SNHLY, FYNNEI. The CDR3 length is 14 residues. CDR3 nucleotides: TGTGCCAGCAGAGGGACACGTAGCAACAATGAGCAGTACTTC. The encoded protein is CASRGTRSNNEQYF.

CDR3 nucleotide sequence: TGTGCCAGCAGTCCCTCGGGGGGGGCAAGGTACTTC. Protein: CASSPSGGARYF. The chain couples TRBV27 to TRBJ2-5, with 8 bases that match TRBD2. CDR3 length: 12 residues. Per germline, CDR1 MNHEY and CDR2 SMNVEV (reference sequence). With 5 bases clipped from V and 13 bases from J, the junction kept 9 bases outside the gene matches.

This chain's CDR3 is CAWSVSSSTDTQYF. The CDR3 DNA follows: TGTGCCTGGAGTGTGTCCTCTAGCACAGATACGCAGTATTTT. The chain uses TRBV30 and TRBJ2-3; no reliable D call. CDR1 and CDR2 from the germline V gene are GTSNPN and SVGIG (reference sequence). Trimming pared 0 bases from V and 0 bases from J, leaving 7 bases between. CDR3 size: 14 residues.

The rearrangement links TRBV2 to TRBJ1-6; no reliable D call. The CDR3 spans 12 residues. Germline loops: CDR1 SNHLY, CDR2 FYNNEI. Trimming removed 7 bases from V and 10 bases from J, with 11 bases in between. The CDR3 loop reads CASTREVSPLHF. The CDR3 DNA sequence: TGTGCCAGCACGAGGGAGGTGTCACCCCTCCACTTT.

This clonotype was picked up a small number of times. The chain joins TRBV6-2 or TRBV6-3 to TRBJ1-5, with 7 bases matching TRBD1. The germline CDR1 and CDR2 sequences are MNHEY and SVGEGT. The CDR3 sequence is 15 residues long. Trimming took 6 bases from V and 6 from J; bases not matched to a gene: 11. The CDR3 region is CASSQSIGQVQPQHF. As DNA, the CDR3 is TGTGCCAGCAGCCAATCTATCGGACAGGTTCAGCCCCAGCATTTT.

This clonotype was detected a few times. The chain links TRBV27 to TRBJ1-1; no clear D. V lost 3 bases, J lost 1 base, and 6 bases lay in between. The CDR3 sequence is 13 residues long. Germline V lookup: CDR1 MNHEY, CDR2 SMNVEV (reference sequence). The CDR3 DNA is TGTGCCAGCAGTTTGCACCAGAACACTGAAGCTTTCTTT. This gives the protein CASSLHQNTEAFF.

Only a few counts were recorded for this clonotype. The CDR3: CASNARVGREGNQPQHF. The CDR3 DNA reads as TGCGCCAGCAACGCCAGGGTAGGCAGGGAGGGCAATCAGCCCCAGCATTTT. The chain combines TRBV4-1 with TRBJ1-5, with D perhaps matching TRBD1 (5 bases). In germline, CDR1 is MGHRA, CDR2 YSYEKL. The CDR3 spans 17 residues. Trimming left V 7 bases short and J 2 bases short, with 21 bases between.

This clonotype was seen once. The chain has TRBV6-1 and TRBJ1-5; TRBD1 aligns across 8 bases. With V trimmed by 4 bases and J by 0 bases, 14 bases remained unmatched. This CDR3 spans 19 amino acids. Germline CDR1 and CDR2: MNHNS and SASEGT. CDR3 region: CASSGRVGQEEYSNQPQHF. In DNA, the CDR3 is TGTGCCAGCAGTGGGAGAGTGGGACAGGAGGAATATAGCAATCAGCCCCAGCATTTT.

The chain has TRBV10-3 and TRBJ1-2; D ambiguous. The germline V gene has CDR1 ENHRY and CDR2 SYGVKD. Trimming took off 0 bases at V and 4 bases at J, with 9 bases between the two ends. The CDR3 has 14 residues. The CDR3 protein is CAISESWVSYGYTF. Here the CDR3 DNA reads TGTGCCATCAGTGAGTCTTGGGTTTCCTATGGCTACACCTTC.

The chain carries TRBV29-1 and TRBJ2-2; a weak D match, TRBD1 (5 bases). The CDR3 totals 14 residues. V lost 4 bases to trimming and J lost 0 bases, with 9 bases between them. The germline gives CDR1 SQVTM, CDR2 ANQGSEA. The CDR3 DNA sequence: TGCAGCGTTGTGGGGCCGGCGAACACCGGGGAGCTGTTTTTT. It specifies CSVVGPANTGELFF.

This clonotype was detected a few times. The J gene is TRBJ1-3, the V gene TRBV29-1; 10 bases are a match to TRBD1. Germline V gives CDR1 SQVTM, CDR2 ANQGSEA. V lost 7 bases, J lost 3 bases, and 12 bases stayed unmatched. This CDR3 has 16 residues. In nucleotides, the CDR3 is TGCAGCGCCCACTCGGGACAGGGGACACGTGGAAACACCATATATTTT. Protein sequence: CSAHSGQGTRGNTIYF.

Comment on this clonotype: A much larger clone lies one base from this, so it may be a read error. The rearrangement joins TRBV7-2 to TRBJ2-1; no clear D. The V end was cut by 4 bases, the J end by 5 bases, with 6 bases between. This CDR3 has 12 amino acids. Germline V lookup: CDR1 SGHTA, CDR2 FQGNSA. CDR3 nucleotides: TGTACCAGCAGCTCACAAGACAATGAGCAGTTCTTC. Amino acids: CTSSSQDNEQFF.

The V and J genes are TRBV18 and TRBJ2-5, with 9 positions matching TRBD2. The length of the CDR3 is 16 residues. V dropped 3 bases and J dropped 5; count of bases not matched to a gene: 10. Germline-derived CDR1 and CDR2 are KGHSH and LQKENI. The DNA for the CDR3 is TGTGCCAGCTCACCCCTAGCGGGGAACGCGGGGGAGACCCAGTACTTC. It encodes CASSPLAGNAGETQYF.